This T cell receptor (beta chain) was retrieved from a study of control samples from healthy donors and cancer patients. The CDR3 extends over 13 amino acids. CDR1 and CDR2 (germline): MNHEY, SVGAGI. Trimming stripped 0 bases from V and 11 bases from J, with 13 bases between. Clones were sequenced by immunoSEQ multiplex PCR, and TCRdb holds only the in-frame ones, with some missing. Of about 130,000 clones in the sample, over 75% were seen once. The origin of this receptor is a man aged 40-50 years in good health. Specimen: blood. The chain uses TRBV6-5 and TRBJ1-1; no clear D gene. The CDR3 sequence: CASSYSAGGFAFF. In nucleotides, the CDR3 is TGTGCCAGCAGTTACTCGGCTGGAGGTTTTGCTTTCTTT.